These T cell receptor beta chains were read from a single sample in a study of blood T cells in healthy people across ages. TCRdb re-derived calls from the 5' RACE reads in MiXCR, one entry per CDR3 protein. The data show 1.5 million to 2 million distinct CDR3 sequences, with roughly 43% seen just once and roughly 23% held by the top ten. Material: blood. The receptors were sampled from a human donor in good health. Both conserved end residues are part of each CDR3. Fields, in order: V gene, J gene, D gene, CDR3 length, clone size, CDR3 DNA, CDR3 protein. D genes are given only for firm matches. Clone size is not always given. Where it is, it says once, few, many or a class for expanded clones.

V gene: TRBV7-9; J gene: TRBJ2-3; D gene: TRBD2; CDR3 length: 15; clone size: few; CDR3 DNA: TGTGCCAGCAGCAATATCGGGACTAGGGGGGATACGCAGTATTTT; CDR3 protein: CASSNIGTRGDTQYF
V gene: TRBV12-5; J gene: TRBJ1-1; D gene: .; CDR3 length: 14; clone size: .; CDR3 DNA: TGTGCTAGTGCCAACGGACAGTTTAACACTGAAGCTTTCTTT; CDR3 protein: CASANGQFNTEAFF
V gene: TRBV5-1; J gene: TRBJ2-1; D gene: TRBD1; CDR3 length: 17; clone size: .; CDR3 DNA: TGCGCCAGCAGCTTCCGGGACAGGGGCTTGACCTACAATGAGCAGTTCTTC; CDR3 protein: CASSFRDRGLTYNEQFF
V gene: TRBV20-1; J gene: TRBJ1-2; D gene: TRBD1; CDR3 length: 13; clone size: .; CDR3 DNA: TGCAGTGCTAGGGTCCCAGGGGGCGGCGGCTACACCTTC; CDR3 protein: CSARVPGGGGYTF
V gene: TRBV7-9; J gene: TRBJ2-7; D gene: .; CDR3 length: 12; clone size: .; CDR3 DNA: TGTGCCACCAGAGGACAGTCCTACGAGCAGTACTTC; CDR3 protein: CATRGQSYEQYF
V gene: TRBV12-3/TRBV12-4; J gene: TRBJ2-6; D gene: .; CDR3 length: 17; clone size: .; CDR3 DNA: TGTGCCAGCAGACTACAGGGAGGGAGGACTGGGGCCAACGTCCTGACTTTC; CDR3 protein: CASRLQGGRTGANVLTF
V gene: TRBV15; J gene: TRBJ2-1; D gene: TRBD1; CDR3 length: 16; clone size: few; CDR3 DNA: TGTGCCACCAGAGCTCCCGGGACAGGGAATTACAATGAGCAGTTCTTC; CDR3 protein: CATRAPGTGNYNEQFF
V gene: TRBV20-1; J gene: TRBJ1-2; D gene: .; CDR3 length: 13; clone size: few; CDR3 DNA: TGCAGTGCTAGAGATCGCGACAGTAAAGGCTACACCTTC; CDR3 protein: CSARDRDSKGYTF
V gene: TRBV11-2; J gene: TRBJ2-4; D gene: .; CDR3 length: 15; clone size: few; CDR3 DNA: TGTGCCAGCAGCTTTGGAGACTTAGCCAAAAACATTCAGTACTTC; CDR3 protein: CASSFGDLAKNIQYF
V gene: TRBV7-2; J gene: TRBJ2-7; D gene: TRBD1; CDR3 length: 15; clone size: few; CDR3 DNA: TGTGCCAGCAGCTTCTCCGGGACAGGGGGCGCCGAGCAGTACTTC; CDR3 protein: CASSFSGTGGAEQYF
V gene: TRBV7-9; J gene: TRBJ1-1; D gene: .; CDR3 length: 15; clone size: .; CDR3 DNA: TGTGCCAGCAGCTTAGGACAAAACATGAACACTGAAGCTTTCTTT; CDR3 protein: CASSLGQNMNTEAFF
V gene: TRBV7-2; J gene: TRBJ1-2; D gene: .; CDR3 length: 13; clone size: .; CDR3 DNA: TGTGCCAGCAGCATTGACACATTCTATGGCTACACCTTC; CDR3 protein: CASSIDTFYGYTF
V gene: TRBV6-5; J gene: TRBJ2-1; D gene: TRBD2; CDR3 length: 15; clone size: .; CDR3 DNA: TGTGCCAGCAGCCGTGCTCGGACTAGTGAGAATGAGCAGTTCTTC; CDR3 protein: CASSRARTSENEQFF
V gene: TRBV5-5; J gene: TRBJ2-5; D gene: TRBD1; CDR3 length: 16; clone size: .; CDR3 DNA: TGTGCCAGCAGTTCCCCGGGACAGGGGAAGGGAGAGACCCAGTACTTC; CDR3 protein: CASSSPGQGKGETQYF
V gene: TRBV20-1; J gene: TRBJ2-1; D gene: TRBD2; CDR3 length: 15; clone size: few; CDR3 DNA: TGCAGTGCTAGGGGGACTAGCCGATATTACAATGAGCAGTTCTTC; CDR3 protein: CSARGTSRYYNEQFF
V gene: TRBV3-1; J gene: TRBJ1-2; D gene: .; CDR3 length: 14; clone size: .; CDR3 DNA: TGTGCCAGCAGCCAAGAGTTGTCGAGGGCTGGCTACACCTTC; CDR3 protein: CASSQELSRAGYTF
V gene: TRBV7-2; J gene: TRBJ1-3; D gene: .; CDR3 length: 14; clone size: few; CDR3 DNA: TGTGCCAGCAGCTCCGGGGACGCTGGAAACACCATATATTTT; CDR3 protein: CASSSGDAGNTIYF
V gene: TRBV5-1; J gene: TRBJ2-2; D gene: .; CDR3 length: 17; clone size: .; CDR3 DNA: TGCGCCAGCAGCCCCCTCCCCCGACGGGGGAACACCGGGGAGCTGTTTTTT; CDR3 protein: CASSPLPRRGNTGELFF
V gene: TRBV13; J gene: TRBJ1-2; D gene: .; CDR3 length: 16; clone size: .; CDR3 DNA: TGTGCCAGCAGCTTAGGCCCCGGACGGGGAAACTATGGCTACACCTTC; CDR3 protein: CASSLGPGRGNYGYTF
V gene: TRBV28; J gene: TRBJ1-1; D gene: TRBD1; CDR3 length: 13; clone size: .; CDR3 DNA: TGTGCCAGCAGTGTGACAGGGATCTTTGAAGCTTTCTTT; CDR3 protein: CASSVTGIFEAFF
V gene: TRBV20-1; J gene: TRBJ1-5; D gene: .; CDR3 length: 16; clone size: .; CDR3 DNA: TGCAGTGCTAGAGATCACCGGGGAAGGAACAATCAGCCCCAGCATTTT; CDR3 protein: CSARDHRGRNNQPQHF
V gene: TRBV7-8; J gene: TRBJ1-2; D gene: .; CDR3 length: 16; clone size: .; CDR3 DNA: TGTGCCAGCAGCTTATTTGGGGGGAATTTGGCCTATGGCTACACCTTC; CDR3 protein: CASSLFGGNLAYGYTF
V gene: TRBV6-5; J gene: TRBJ2-6; D gene: .; CDR3 length: 20; clone size: .; CDR3 DNA: TGTGCCAGCAGTTACAACCGGGCCCGAAGCGGCTCCTCTGGGGCCAACGTCCTGACTTTC; CDR3 protein: CASSYNRARSGSSGANVLTF
V gene: TRBV29-1; J gene: TRBJ1-4; D gene: .; CDR3 length: 15; clone size: .; CDR3 DNA: TGCAGCGTTGGTCCCTCTCTCGGGGCCGATGAAAAACTGTTTTTT; CDR3 protein: CSVGPSLGADEKLFF
V gene: TRBV6-2/TRBV6-3; J gene: TRBJ2-1; D gene: .; CDR3 length: 13; clone size: .; CDR3 DNA: TGTGCCAGCAGTTCGAACCTCGTCGTGGAGCAGTTCTTC; CDR3 protein: CASSSNLVVEQFF
V gene: TRBV7-2; J gene: TRBJ1-2; D gene: .; CDR3 length: 14; clone size: .; CDR3 DNA: TGTGCCAGCAGCGGGAGAGACGGTGACTATAGCTACACCTTC; CDR3 protein: CASSGRDGDYSYTF
V gene: TRBV11-2; J gene: TRBJ1-1; D gene: .; CDR3 length: 11; clone size: .; CDR3 DNA: TGTGCCAGCAGCCTACCCAGTGGGGCTTTCTTT; CDR3 protein: CASSLPSGAFF
V gene: TRBV4-1; J gene: TRBJ2-5; D gene: .; CDR3 length: 12; clone size: few; CDR3 DNA: TGTGCCAGCAGCCAGGTCGGGGGGACCCAGTACTTC; CDR3 protein: CASSQVGGTQYF
V gene: TRBV6-5; J gene: TRBJ2-7; D gene: .; CDR3 length: 14; clone size: .; CDR3 DNA: TGTGCCAGCAGTTACTCCGCCACCAAATACGAGCAGTACTTC; CDR3 protein: CASSYSATKYEQYF
V gene: TRBV21-1; J gene: TRBJ1-1; D gene: .; CDR3 length: 17; clone size: .; CDR3 DNA: TGTGCCAGCAGCAAAGGGTCATCCCAACCCTTGAACACTGAAGCTTTCTTT; CDR3 protein: CASSKGSSQPLNTEAFF
V gene: TRBV20-1; J gene: TRBJ1-2; D gene: .; CDR3 length: 13; clone size: .; CDR3 DNA: TGCAGTGCCCCATACCTGTCCCCCTATGGCTACACCTTC; CDR3 protein: CSAPYLSPYGYTF
V gene: TRBV7-3; J gene: TRBJ1-2; D gene: .; CDR3 length: 15; clone size: .; CDR3 DNA: TGTGCCGGCAGCCCAGGACCGTACGGTGCCTATGGCTACACCTTC; CDR3 protein: CAGSPGPYGAYGYTF
V gene: TRBV29-1; J gene: TRBJ2-3; D gene: .; CDR3 length: 13; clone size: few; CDR3 DNA: TGCAGCGTTGAAGTGGACAGCACAGATACGCAGTATTTT; CDR3 protein: CSVEVDSTDTQYF
V gene: TRBV2; J gene: TRBJ1-6; D gene: .; CDR3 length: 15; clone size: .; CDR3 DNA: TGTGCCAGCAGCTACGGTCCAGGGAGGAATTCACCCCTCCACTTT; CDR3 protein: CASSYGPGRNSPLHF
V gene: TRBV12-3/TRBV12-4; J gene: TRBJ2-7; D gene: TRBD1; CDR3 length: 14; clone size: few; CDR3 DNA: TGTGCCAGCAGCATTACGGGACAGAACTACGAGCAGTACTTC; CDR3 protein: CASSITGQNYEQYF
V gene: TRBV3-1; J gene: TRBJ2-1; D gene: .; CDR3 length: 11; clone size: .; CDR3 DNA: TGTGCCAGCAGTGTCCGGGACAAGCTGTTCTTC; CDR3 protein: CASSVRDKLFF
V gene: TRBV7-2; J gene: TRBJ2-1; D gene: TRBD2; CDR3 length: 18; clone size: .; CDR3 DNA: TGTGCCAGCAGCTTAGAACTAGCGGGGGGGCTGGAATGCAATGAGCAGTTCTTC; CDR3 protein: CASSLELAGGLECNEQFF
V gene: TRBV28; J gene: TRBJ2-6; D gene: .; CDR3 length: 15; clone size: few; CDR3 DNA: TGTGCCAGCAGTCCAAACACAAAGTGGGCCAACGTCCTGACTTTC; CDR3 protein: CASSPNTKWANVLTF
V gene: TRBV11-1; J gene: TRBJ2-1; D gene: TRBD2; CDR3 length: 18; clone size: once; CDR3 DNA: TGTGCCAGCAGCTTTCTAGCGGGGGTCCGAAGCTCCTACAATGAGCAGTTCTTC; CDR3 protein: CASSFLAGVRSSYNEQFF
V gene: TRBV6-2/TRBV6-3; J gene: TRBJ2-3; D gene: .; CDR3 length: 15; clone size: few; CDR3 DNA: TGTGCCAGCACCTTATGGGGGGCCGACACAGATACGCAGTATTTT; CDR3 protein: CASTLWGADTDTQYF